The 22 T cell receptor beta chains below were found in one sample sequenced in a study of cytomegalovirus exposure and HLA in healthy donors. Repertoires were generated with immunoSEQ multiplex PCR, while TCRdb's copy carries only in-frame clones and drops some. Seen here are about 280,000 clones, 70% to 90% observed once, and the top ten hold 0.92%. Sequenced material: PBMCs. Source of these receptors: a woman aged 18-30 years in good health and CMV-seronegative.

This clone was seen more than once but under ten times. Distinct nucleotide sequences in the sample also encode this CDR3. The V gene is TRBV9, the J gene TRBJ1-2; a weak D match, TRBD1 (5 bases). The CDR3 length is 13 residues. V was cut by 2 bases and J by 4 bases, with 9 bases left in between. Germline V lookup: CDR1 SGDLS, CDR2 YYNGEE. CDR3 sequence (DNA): TGTGCCAGCAGCGTGCAGGGTGGCTATGGCTACACCTTC. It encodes CASSVQGGYGYTF. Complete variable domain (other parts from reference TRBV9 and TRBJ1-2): DSGVTQTPKHLITATGQRVTLRCSPRSGDLSVYWYQQSLDQGLQFLIQYYNGEERAKGNILERFSAQQFPDLHSELNLSSLELGDSALYFCASSVQGGYGYTFGSGTRLTVV.

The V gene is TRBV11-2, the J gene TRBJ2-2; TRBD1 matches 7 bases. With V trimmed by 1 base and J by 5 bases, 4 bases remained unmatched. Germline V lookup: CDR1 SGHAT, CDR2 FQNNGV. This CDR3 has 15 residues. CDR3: CASSLGQGRTGELFF. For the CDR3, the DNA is TGTGCCAGCAGCTTAGGACAGGGTCGGACCGGGGAGCTGTTTTTT. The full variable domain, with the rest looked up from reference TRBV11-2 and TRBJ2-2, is EAGVAQSPRYKIIEKRQSVAFWCNPISGHATLYWYQQILGQGPKLLIQFQNNGVVDDSQLPKDRFSAERLKGVDSTLKIQPAKLEDSAVYLCASSLGQGRTGELFFGEGSRLTVL.

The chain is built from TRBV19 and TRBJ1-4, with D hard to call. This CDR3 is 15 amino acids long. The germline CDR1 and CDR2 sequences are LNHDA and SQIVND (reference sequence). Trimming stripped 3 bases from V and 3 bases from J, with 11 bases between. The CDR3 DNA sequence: TGTGCCAGTAGTATGAGGGTCGCAGCTAATGAAAAACTGTTTTTT. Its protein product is CASSMRVAANEKLFF.

The CDR3 bases are TGCGCCAGCAGCACAAGACAAACCGCCCTTCCTAGCACAGATACGCAGTATTTT. The encoded protein is CASSTRQTALPSTDTQYF. The J gene is TRBJ2-3, the V gene TRBV5-1, with unresolved D. Germline lookup yields CDR1 SGHRS and CDR2 YFSETQ. The CDR3 is made up of 18 amino acids. Trimming cost V 4 bases and J 0 bases, with 21 bases left between them.

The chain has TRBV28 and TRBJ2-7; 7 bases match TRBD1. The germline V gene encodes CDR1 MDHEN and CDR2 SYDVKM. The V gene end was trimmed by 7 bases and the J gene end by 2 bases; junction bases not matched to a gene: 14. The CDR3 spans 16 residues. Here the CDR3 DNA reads TGTGCCAGCAATCCTTTCGGCGAAGGACAGGCCTACGAGCAGTACTTC. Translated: CASNPFGEGQAYEQYF.

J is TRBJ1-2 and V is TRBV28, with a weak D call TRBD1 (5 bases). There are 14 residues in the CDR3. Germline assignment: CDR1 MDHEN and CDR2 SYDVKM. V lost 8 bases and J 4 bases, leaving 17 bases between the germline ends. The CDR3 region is CASEPPAGLYGYTF. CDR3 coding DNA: TGTGCCAGCGAACCTCCAGCAGGGCTCTATGGCTACACCTTC.

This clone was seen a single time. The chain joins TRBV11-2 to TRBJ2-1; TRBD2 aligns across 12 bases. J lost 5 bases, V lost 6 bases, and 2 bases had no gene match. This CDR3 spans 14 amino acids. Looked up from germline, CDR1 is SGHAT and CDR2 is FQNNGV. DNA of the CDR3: TGTGCCAGCAGTAGGACTAGCGGGAACAATGAGCAGTTCTTC. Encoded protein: CASSRTSGNNEQFF.

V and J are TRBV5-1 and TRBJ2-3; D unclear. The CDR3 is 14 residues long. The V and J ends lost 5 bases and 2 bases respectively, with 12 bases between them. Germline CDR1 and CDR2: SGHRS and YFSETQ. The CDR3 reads CASSTTFSTDTQYF. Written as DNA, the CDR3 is TGCGCCAGCAGTACTACCTTCTCCACAGATACGCAGTATTTT.

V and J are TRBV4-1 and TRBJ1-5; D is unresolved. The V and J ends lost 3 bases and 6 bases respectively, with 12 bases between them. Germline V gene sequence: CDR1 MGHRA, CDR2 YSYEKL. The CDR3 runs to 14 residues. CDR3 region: CASSHSGPGQPQHF. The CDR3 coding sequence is TGCGCCAGCAGCCACTCAGGTCCCGGTCAGCCCCAGCATTTT.

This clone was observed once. The CDR3 spells CASSLVLPTEAFF. The CDR3, as DNA: TGCGCCAGCAGCTTGGTACTCCCGACTGAAGCTTTCTTT. J is TRBJ1-1 and V is TRBV5-1; D gene ambiguous. The germline V gene encodes CDR1 SGHRS and CDR2 YFSETQ. The CDR3 contains 13 residues. V was shortened by 0 bases and J by 5 bases, with 8 bases between the two germline ends.

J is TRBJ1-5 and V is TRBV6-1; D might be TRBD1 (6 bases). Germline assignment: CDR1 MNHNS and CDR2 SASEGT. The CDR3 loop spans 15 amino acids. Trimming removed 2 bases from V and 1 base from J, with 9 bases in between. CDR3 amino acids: CASSESQGSNQPQHF. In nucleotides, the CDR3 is TGTGCCAGCAGTGAAAGTCAGGGGAGCAATCAGCCCCAGCATTTT.

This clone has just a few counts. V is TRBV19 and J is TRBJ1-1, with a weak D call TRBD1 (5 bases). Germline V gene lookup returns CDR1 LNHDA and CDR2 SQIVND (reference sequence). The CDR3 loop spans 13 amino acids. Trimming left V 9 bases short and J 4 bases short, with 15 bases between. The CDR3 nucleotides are TGTGCCAGCGCTACAGGAGTGGTCACTGAAGCTTTCTTT. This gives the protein CASATGVVTEAFF.

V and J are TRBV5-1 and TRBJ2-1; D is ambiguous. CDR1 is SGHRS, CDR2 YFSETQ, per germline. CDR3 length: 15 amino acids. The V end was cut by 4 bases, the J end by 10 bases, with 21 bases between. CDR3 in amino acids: CASSRLRGGNNEQFF. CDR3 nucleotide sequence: TGCGCCAGCAGCAGGCTAAGAGGCGGAAATAACGAGCAGTTCTTC. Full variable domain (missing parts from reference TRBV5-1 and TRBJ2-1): KAGVTQTPRYLIKTRGQQVTLSCSPISGHRSVSWYQQTPGQGLQFLFEYFSETQRNKGNFPGRFSGRQFSNSRSEMNVSTLELGDSALYLCASSRLRGGNNEQFFGPGTRLTVL.

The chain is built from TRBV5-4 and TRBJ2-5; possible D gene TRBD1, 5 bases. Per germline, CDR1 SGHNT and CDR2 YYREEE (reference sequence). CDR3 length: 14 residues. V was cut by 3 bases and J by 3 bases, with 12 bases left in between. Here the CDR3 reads CASSSPDIKETQYF. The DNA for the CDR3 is TGTGCCAGCAGCTCCCCGGACATTAAAGAGACCCAGTACTTC.

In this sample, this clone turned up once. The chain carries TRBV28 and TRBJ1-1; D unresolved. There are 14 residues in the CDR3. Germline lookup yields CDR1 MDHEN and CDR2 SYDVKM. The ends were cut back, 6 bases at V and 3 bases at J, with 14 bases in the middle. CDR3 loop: CASSLPVRDTEAFF. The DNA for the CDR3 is TGTGCCAGCAGCCTTCCGGTACGGGACACTGAAGCTTTCTTT.

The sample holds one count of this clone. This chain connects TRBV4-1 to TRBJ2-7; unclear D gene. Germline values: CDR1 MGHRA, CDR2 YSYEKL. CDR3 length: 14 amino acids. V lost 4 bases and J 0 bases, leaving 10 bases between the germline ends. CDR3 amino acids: CASSLRDLSYEQYF. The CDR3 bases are TGCGCCAGCAGCCTCCGCGATCTCTCCTACGAGCAGTACTTC.

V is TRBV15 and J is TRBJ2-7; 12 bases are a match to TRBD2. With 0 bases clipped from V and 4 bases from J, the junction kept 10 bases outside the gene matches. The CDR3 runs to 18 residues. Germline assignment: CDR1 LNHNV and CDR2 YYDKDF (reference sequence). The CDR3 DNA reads TGTGCCACCAGCAGAGAAAAACTACGGACTAGCGGGATGTACGAGCAGTACTTC. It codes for CATSREKLRTSGMYEQYF.

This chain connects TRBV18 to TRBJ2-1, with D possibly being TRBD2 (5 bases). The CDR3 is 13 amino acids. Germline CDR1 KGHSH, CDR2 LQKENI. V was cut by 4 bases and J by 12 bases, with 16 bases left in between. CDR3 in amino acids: CASSQTERVGQFF. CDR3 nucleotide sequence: TGTGCCAGCTCACAGACGGAGAGGGTTGGGCAGTTCTTC.

CDR3 nucleotides: TGCAGCGTTGACGCCAGGGTAAGGCCTGAAGCTTTCTTT. Its protein is CSVDARVRPEAFF. V is TRBV29-1 and J is TRBJ1-1; a weak D match, TRBD1 (5 bases). Trimming left V 3 bases short and J 6 bases short, with 14 bases between. CDR1 and CDR2 (germline): SQVTM, ANQGSEA. CDR3 length: 13 residues.

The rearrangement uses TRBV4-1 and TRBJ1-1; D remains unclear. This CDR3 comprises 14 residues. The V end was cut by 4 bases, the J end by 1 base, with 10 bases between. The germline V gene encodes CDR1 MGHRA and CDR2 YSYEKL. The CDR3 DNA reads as TGCGCCAGCAGCCCAGGCCCGCGGAACACTGAAGCTTTCTTT. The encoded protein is CASSPGPRNTEAFF.

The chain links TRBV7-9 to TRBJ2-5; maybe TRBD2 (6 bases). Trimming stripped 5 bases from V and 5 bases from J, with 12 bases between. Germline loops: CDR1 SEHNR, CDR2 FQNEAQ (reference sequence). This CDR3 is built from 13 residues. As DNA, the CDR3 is TGTGCCAGCAGCCAGACTAGTTTGGAGACCCAGTACTTC. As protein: CASSQTSLETQYF. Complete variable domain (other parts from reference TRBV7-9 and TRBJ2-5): DTGVSQNPRHKITKRGQNVTFRCDPISEHNRLYWYRQTLGQGPEFLTYFQNEAQLEKSRLLSDRFSAERPKGSFSTLEIQRTEQGDSAMYLCASSQTSLETQYFGPGTRLLVL.

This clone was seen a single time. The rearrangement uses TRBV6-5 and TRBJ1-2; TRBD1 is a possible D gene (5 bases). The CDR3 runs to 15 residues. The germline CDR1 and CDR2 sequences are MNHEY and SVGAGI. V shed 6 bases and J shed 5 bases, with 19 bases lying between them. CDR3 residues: CASSSLRWKGYGYTF. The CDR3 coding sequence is TGTGCCAGCAGCTCCCTAAGATGGAAGGGGTATGGCTACACCTTC.